What follows are 10 T cell receptor beta chains derived from one specimen sequenced in a study of cytomegalovirus exposure and HLA in healthy donors. PCR amplification relied on 60 Vbeta primers (plus 13 Jbeta primers). Some clones are missing from TCRdb's copy, which holds only in-frame ones; the method was immunoSEQ multiplex PCR. Among around 100,000 clones listed, around 67% were seen once. Sequenced input: PBMCs. The source is a woman aged 50 to 60 in good health and CMV-seronegative.

The chain joins TRBV5-8 to TRBJ1-3; D may be TRBD1 (5 bases). Between the trimmed V and J ends, which lost 2 bases and 0 bases, there was a span of 15 bases. Per the germline V gene, CDR1 is SGHTS and CDR2 is YDEGEE. The CDR3 sequence is 17 residues long. The CDR3 loop reads CASSFKSGANSGNTIYF. CDR3 nucleotide sequence: TGTGCCAGCAGCTTTAAATCTGGGGCGAACTCTGGAAACACCATATATTTT. The full variable domain, rest sourced from reference TRBV5-8 and TRBJ1-3, is EAGVTQSPTHLIKTRGQQATLRCSPISGHTSVYWYQQALGLGLQFLLWYDEGEERNRGNFPPRFSGRQFPNYSSELNVNALELEDSALYLCASSFKSGANSGNTIYFGEGSWLTVV.

This clone was recorded only once. The chain employs TRBV7-3 and TRBJ2-1; 9 nucleotides line up with TRBD2. CDR1 SGHTA and CDR2 FQGTGA come from the germline V gene. The CDR3 runs to 15 residues. V gave up 3 bases and J gave up 0 bases; unmatched junction bases: 0. The CDR3 DNA follows: TGTGCCAGCAGCTTTAGCGGGAGCTCCTACAATGAGCAGTTCTTC. This gives the protein CASSFSGSSYNEQFF.

As for this clone: A junction boundary mismatches the germline segment, possibly from a read error. The chain employs TRBV7-7 and TRBJ2-3; TRBD1 matches at 9 bases. Germline values: CDR1 SSHAT, CDR2 FNYEAQ (reference sequence). This CDR3 region has 15 residues. Here the CDR3 reads CASSPGQGRTDTQYF. Here the CDR3 DNA reads TGTGCTAGCAGCCCAGGACAGGGGCGCACAGATACGCAGTATTTT.

The chain joins TRBV4-2 to TRBJ2-1; 7 positions agree with TRBD1. The trim removed 0 bases at V and 15 bases at J, leaving 8 bases unmatched. From germline, CDR1 is LGHNA and CDR2 YNFKEQ. This CDR3 has 13 amino acids. CDR3 protein: CASSQDFLGGRFF. In nucleotides, the CDR3 is TGTGCCAGCAGCCAAGACTTTCTAGGGGGCAGGTTCTTC.

The chain uses TRBV28 and TRBJ1-2, with D perhaps matching TRBD1 (6 bases). Germline V gene sequence: CDR1 MDHEN, CDR2 SYDVKM. The CDR3 loop spans 13 amino acids. Trimming took off 7 bases at V and 2 bases at J, with 11 bases between the two ends. The CDR3 DNA follows: TGTGCCAGCAAGTTAACAGGGAACTATGGCTACACCTTC. The encoded protein is CASKLTGNYGYTF.

This clone has only a few counts. This chain connects TRBV28 to TRBJ1-5; 9 bases fit TRBD1. Trimming cost V 5 bases and J 4 bases; bases outside gene matches: 6. The length of the CDR3 is 15 residues. Per germline, CDR1 MDHEN and CDR2 SYDVKM. This CDR3 reads CASSGGGTGNQPQHF. CDR3 DNA: TGTGCCAGCAGTGGGGGAGGGACAGGGAATCAGCCCCAGCATTTT. Together with reference TRBV28 and TRBJ1-5, the CDR3 gives the full variable domain: DVKVTQSSRYLVKRTGEKVFLECVQDMDHENMFWYRQDPGLGLRLIYFSYDVKMKEKGDIPEGYSVSREKKERFSLILESASTNQTSMYLCASSGGGTGNQPQHFGDGTRLSIL.

This rearrangement joins TRBV4-1 to TRBJ2-1; 12 bases are shared with TRBD1. V trimming: 0 bases; J trimming: 9 bases; junction bases outside the gene matches: 6. The CDR3 sequence is 16 residues long. CDR1 and CDR2 from the germline V gene are MGHRA and YSYEKL. CDR3 bases: TGCGCCAGCAGCCAAGACTCGGGACAGGGGGCTTTTGAGCAGTTCTTC. It codes for CASSQDSGQGAFEQFF.

This chain uses TRBV11-3 with TRBJ1-4; possibly TRBD1 for D (6 bases). Trimming shortened V by 1 base and J by 11 bases, and 23 bases separated the two germline ends. Germline V gene data show CDR1 as SGHNT and CDR2 as YENEEA. The CDR3 has 17 residues. The CDR3 nucleotides read TGTGCCAGCAGCTTAGGAGGACAGAGCGCCCTTCAGGGGAAACTGTTTTTT. Its translation: CASSLGGQSALQGKLFF.

The rearrangement joins TRBV6-6 to TRBJ2-5, with TRBD2 as a possible D gene (5 bases). V lost 5 bases and J lost 3, with 10 bases in between. This CDR3 has 13 residues. Per germline, CDR1 MNHNY and CDR2 SVGAGI (reference sequence). CDR3 loop: CASSGRGEETQYF. The CDR3, as DNA: TGTGCCAGCAGTGGTCGGGGAGAAGAGACCCAGTACTTC.

The rearrangement uses TRBV5-1 and TRBJ2-7; 7 positions match TRBD2. The V gene's germline CDR1 is SGHRS and CDR2 YFSETQ. The CDR3 length is 14 residues. J was trimmed by 6 bases and V by 2 bases; bases with no gene match: 8. The CDR3 DNA reads TGCGCCAGCAGCTTAGGGAGGGCGGGCTCCGAGCAGTACTTC. Encoded protein: CASSLGRAGSEQYF.